Below, 31 T cell receptor beta chains from the same sample are listed, as sequenced in a study of blood T cells in healthy people across ages. Then a second PCR, running about 6 to 12 cycles, was carried out with a sample-barcoded 5' primer and a J-beta primer mix. TCRdb re-analysed the 5' RACE reads in MiXCR, keeping a single row per CDR3 protein. The sample has some 560,000 distinct CDR3 sequences; roughly a quarter are singletons. These data were likewise used in another study, on T cells of mothers and their children.

Sample: blood. The origin of the receptors is a boy between 2 and 10 years old in good health.

In this sample, this clonotype turned up a few times. The V gene is TRBV7-2, the J gene TRBJ1-6, with D perhaps TRBD1 (5 bases). The length of the CDR3 is 14 residues. Deletions cut 1 base from V and 6 bases from J, with 7 bases between. Germline CDR1 is SGHTA and CDR2 is FQGNSA. The CDR3 sequence is CASSLVTANSPLHF. CDR3 nucleotide sequence: TGTGCCAGCAGCTTAGTGACAGCTAATTCACCCCTCCACTTT.

The V gene is TRBV9, the J gene TRBJ2-1; 8 bases are a match to TRBD2. Germline lookup yields CDR1 SGDLS and CDR2 YYNGEE. V shed 4 bases and J 4 bases; nucleotides not matched to a gene: 10. This CDR3 is 16 amino acids long. The CDR3 nucleotides read TGTGCCAGCAGCCGGGGGGGGTCCGACTCTTACAATGAGCAGTTCTTC. It yields the protein CASSRGGSDSYNEQFF.

This clonotype was detected a few times. This CDR3 reads CASSYQGGAETQYF. The CDR3 region has the DNA TGTGCCAGCAGTTACCAGGGGGGAGCAGAGACCCAGTACTTC. This chain links TRBV6-6 with TRBJ2-5, with D perhaps matching TRBD1 (7 bases). The ends were cut back, 2 bases at V and 4 bases at J, with 11 bases in the middle. Germline V gene lookup returns CDR1 MNHNY and CDR2 SVGAGI (reference sequence). The CDR3 consists of 14 residues.

The chain carries TRBV7-9 and TRBJ1-2; D is ambiguous. The ends were cut back, 6 bases at V and 4 bases at J, with 12 bases in the middle. Germline V gene lookup returns CDR1 SEHNR and CDR2 FQNEAQ (reference sequence). This CDR3 is 13 amino acids long. The CDR3 protein is CASRQDGTYGYTF. The CDR3 coding sequence is TGTGCCAGCAGACAAGACGGTACCTATGGCTACACCTTC.

The rearrangement uses TRBV29-1 and TRBJ2-3; 7 nucleotides match TRBD2. Germline V gene lookup returns CDR1 SQVTM and CDR2 ANQGSEA. This CDR3 comprises 16 residues. V was pared by 6 bases and J by 2 bases, with 14 bases of the junction left unmatched. CDR3 region: CSVLGGSGTLTDTQYF. In nucleotides, the CDR3 is TGCAGCGTACTGGGAGGGAGCGGAACTCTCACAGATACGCAGTATTTT.

This clonotype came up once. This chain connects TRBV5-1 to TRBJ2-1; D tentatively fits TRBD1 or TRBD2 (5 bases each). The CDR3 is made up of 19 amino acids. Looked up from germline, CDR1 is SGHRS and CDR2 is YFSETQ. V was shortened by 3 bases and J by 0 bases, with 22 bases between the two germline ends. DNA of the CDR3: TGCGCCAGCAGCTCGCCCCGGCTGGGGACCGCGAACTCCTACAATGAGCAGTTCTTC. Translation gives CASSSPRLGTANSYNEQFF. Supplemented by reference TRBV5-1 and TRBJ2-1, the full variable domain reads KAGVTQTPRYLIKTRGQQVTLSCSPISGHRSVSWYQQTPGQGLQFLFEYFSETQRNKGNFPGRFSGRQFSNSRSEMNVSTLELGDSALYLCASSSPRLGTANSYNEQFFGPGTRLTVL.

This clonotype was observed a few times. The V call is TRBV5-6, the J call TRBJ2-6; D remains unclear. The CDR3 runs 15 residues. V dropped 2 bases and J dropped 4 bases, with 10 bases sitting between them. Germline values: CDR1 SGHDT, CDR2 YYEEEE. CDR3 amino acids: CASSLQPSGANVLTF. The DNA of the CDR3 is TGTGCCAGCAGCTTACAGCCCTCCGGGGCCAACGTCCTGACTTTC.

This rearrangement joins TRBV5-4 to TRBJ2-3, with 11 bases lining up with TRBD2. From germline, CDR1 is SGHNT and CDR2 YYREEE (reference sequence). The V segment lost 4 bases and the J segment 4 bases; nucleotides outside the gene matches: 11. The CDR3 contains 17 residues. This CDR3 is CASSDLAGGVGPDTQYF. The CDR3 coding sequence is TGTGCCAGCAGCGACTTAGCGGGAGGGGTGGGCCCAGATACGCAGTATTTT.

With regard to this clonotype: Germline is not matched at one junction end, which may reflect a read error. This rearrangement joins TRBV20-1 to TRBJ2-1; tentatively, D is TRBD1 or TRBD2 (5 bases each). The CDR3 is 14 residues long. Germline V gene data show CDR1 as DFQATT and CDR2 as SNEGSKA (reference sequence). Here the CDR3 DNA reads TGCAGTGCTCTCCGGGACCCCGAGGGCAATGAGCGGTTCTTC. Translated: CSALRDPEGNERFF.

This clonotype occurred a few times. The CDR3 coding sequence is TGTGCCACCAGCAGAGAGGGGGTCCAAGAGACCCAGTACTTC. Amino acid sequence: CATSREGVQETQYF. This sequence joins TRBV15 and TRBJ2-5; tentatively, D is TRBD1 or TRBD2 (5 bases each). Germline CDR1 and CDR2: LNHNV and YYDKDF (reference sequence). V was clipped by 0 bases and J by 1 base, with 6 bases between them. The CDR3 runs to 14 residues.

The chain is built from TRBV5-1 and TRBJ1-2; D ambiguous. The CDR3 is 15 residues long. Germline loops: CDR1 SGHRS, CDR2 YFSETQ. Trimming cost V 0 bases and J 0 bases, with 9 bases left between them. The CDR3 protein is CASSLVSAANYGYTF. The CDR3 nucleotides are TGCGCCAGCAGCTTGGTCTCAGCAGCTAACTATGGCTACACCTTC.

This clonotype was detected a few times. This chain links TRBV2 with TRBJ1-2; D may be TRBD1 (5 bases). From germline, CDR1 is SNHLY and CDR2 FYNNEI. V lost 4 bases, J lost 8 bases, and 20 bases lay in between. The CDR3 extends over 15 amino acids. CDR3 nucleotides: TGTGCCAGCAGTGTCAGCGGGAGAGCAGGGAGAGGCTACACCTTC. This translates into CASSVSGRAGRGYTF.

There are a few counts of this clonotype. The genes are TRBV7-2 and TRBJ2-2; 9 bases align to TRBD1. The CDR3 contains 15 residues. The J segment lost 4 bases and the V segment lost 5 bases, leaving 5 bases of the junction unmatched. CDR1 and CDR2 from the germline V gene are SGHTA and FQGNSA. The CDR3 region is CASSARQGVTGELFF. CDR3 DNA sequence: TGTGCCAGCAGCGCCAGACAGGGGGTCACCGGGGAGCTGTTTTTT. Drawing the rest from reference TRBV7-2 and TRBJ2-2, the complete variable domain is GAGVSQSPSNKVTEKGKDVELRCDPISGHTALYWYRQSLGQGLEFLIYFQGNSAPDKSGLPSDRFSAERTGGSVSTLTIQRTQQEDSAVYLCASSARQGVTGELFFGEGSRLTVL.

This clonotype was detected a few times. The chain uses TRBV4-1 and TRBJ2-5; 8 nucleotides align to TRBD2. Germline lookup yields CDR1 MGHRA and CDR2 YSYEKL. J gave up 2 bases and V 0 bases, and 8 bases lay outside the gene matches. The CDR3 has 17 amino acids. In nucleotides, the CDR3 is TGCGCCAGCAGCCAAGATCGCGGGGGGCCCATACAAGAGACCCAGTACTTC. Translating it yields CASSQDRGGPIQETQYF.

This clonotype was picked up many times. The chain employs TRBV7-8 and TRBJ2-5; D uncertain. CDR3 length equals 13 residues. V was trimmed by 3 bases and J by 4 bases, leaving 9 bases between them. Germline CDR1 is SGHVS and CDR2 is FQNEAQ. CDR3 sequence reads: CASSFGPRETQYF. In nucleotides, the CDR3 is TGTGCCAGCAGCTTCGGACCCCGAGAGACCCAGTACTTC. Using reference TRBV7-8 and TRBJ2-5 for the parts outside the CDR3, the full variable domain is GAGVSQSPRYKVAKRGQDVALRCDPISGHVSLFWYQQALGQGPEFLTYFQNEAQLDKSGLPSDRFFAERPEGSVSTLKIQRTQQEDSAVYLCASSFGPRETQYFGPGTRLLVL.

This clonotype was observed a few times. This chain joins TRBV20-1 and TRBJ2-1; 7 nucleotides align to TRBD1. Germline CDR1 reads DFQATT; CDR2 reads SNEGSKA (reference sequence). This CDR3 is built from 16 residues. V dropped 7 bases and J dropped 3; count of bases not matched to a gene: 15. The CDR3: CSVGRQGRWYYNEQFF. CDR3 nucleotide sequence: TGCAGTGTTGGAAGACAGGGAAGGTGGTACTACAATGAGCAGTTCTTC.

In this sample, this clonotype turned up a few times. The V and J genes are TRBV9 and TRBJ2-7, with a weak D call TRBD1 (5 bases). The CDR3 length is 11 residues. The germline V gene has CDR1 SGDLS and CDR2 YYNGEE. V dropped 6 bases and J dropped 5 bases, with 9 bases sitting between them. The CDR3 DNA sequence: TGTGCCAGCAACAGGCTTCACGAGCAGTACTTC. Translated, it gives CASNRLHEQYF. Full variable domain (missing parts from reference TRBV9 and TRBJ2-7): DSGVTQTPKHLITATGQRVTLRCSPRSGDLSVYWYQQSLDQGLQFLIQYYNGEERAKGNILERFSAQQFPDLHSELNLSSLELGDSALYFCASNRLHEQYFGPGTRLTVT.

The V and J genes are TRBV5-1 and TRBJ2-3; D tentatively reads TRBD1 or TRBD2 (6 bases each). In germline, CDR1 is SGHRS, CDR2 YFSETQ. With 4 bases removed from V and 6 bases from J, the gap between germline ends came to 18 bases. The CDR3 is made up of 15 amino acids. The CDR3 DNA is TGCGCCAGCAGCGAAACAGGGACTCGTGGGGATACGCAGTATTTT. Amino acids: CASSETGTRGDTQYF. The complete variable domain, with remaining parts taken from reference TRBV5-1 and TRBJ2-3, reads KAGVTQTPRYLIKTRGQQVTLSCSPISGHRSVSWYQQTPGQGLQFLFEYFSETQRNKGNFPGRFSGRQFSNSRSEMNVSTLELGDSALYLCASSETGTRGDTQYFGPGTRLTVL.

This chain links TRBV6-2 or TRBV6-3 with TRBJ2-1; D might be TRBD1 (5 bases). The CDR3 contains 17 residues. Germline V gives CDR1 MNHEY, CDR2 SVGEGT. V lost 5 bases, J lost 0 bases, and 17 bases lay in between. The CDR3 here is CASSQGAGQSSYNEQFF. CDR3 nucleotide sequence: TGTGCCAGCAGTCAAGGGGCAGGACAAAGCTCCTACAATGAGCAGTTCTTC.

This clonotype turned up a few times. The chain carries TRBV15 and TRBJ2-5, with a possible D match to TRBD2 (6 bases). The germline V and J ends were trimmed by 3 bases and 3 bases, with 11 bases remaining between them. Germline CDR1 LNHNV, CDR2 YYDKDF (reference sequence). The CDR3 is 14 amino acids. The CDR3 loop is CATSRGTGEETQYF. CDR3 DNA: TGTGCCACCAGCAGGGGGACGGGGGAAGAGACCCAGTACTTC.

The V and J genes are TRBV20-1 and TRBJ2-6; D not resolved. The CDR3 is made up of 19 amino acids. With 1 base removed from V and 2 bases from J, the gap between germline ends came to 21 bases. Germline CDR1 DFQATT, CDR2 SNEGSKA (reference sequence). CDR3 loop: CSARAGPSTTRAGANVLTF. In DNA, the CDR3 is TGCAGTGCTAGAGCCGGGCCAAGTACCACCCGGGCTGGGGCCAACGTCCTGACTTTC.

The sample holds a few counts of this clonotype. The rearrangement uses TRBV4-3 and TRBJ1-3; no reliable D call. V lost 0 bases to trimming and J lost 2 bases, with 8 bases between them. The V gene's germline CDR1 is LGHNA and CDR2 YSLEER. The CDR3 has 15 amino acids. The CDR3 here is CASSQDPQAGNTIYF. DNA for the CDR3: TGCGCCAGCAGCCAAGATCCCCAAGCTGGAAACACCATATATTTT.

The rearrangement uses TRBV28 and TRBJ2-3; a weak D match, TRBD2 (7 bases). From germline, CDR1 is MDHEN and CDR2 SYDVKM. The CDR3 runs 16 residues. Trimming pared 7 bases from V and 2 bases from J, leaving 19 bases between. The CDR3 DNA is TGTGCCAGCATTCTCGCCGGGGGGCCCTCCACAGATACGCAGTATTTT. It encodes CASILAGGPSTDTQYF.

The V gene is TRBV7-9, the J gene TRBJ1-1; TRBD1 aligns across 10 bases. Losses at the gene ends were 3 bases for V and 6 bases for J; bases not matched to a gene: 4. This CDR3 comprises 14 residues. The germline CDR1 and CDR2 sequences are SEHNR and FQNEAQ (reference sequence). CDR3 nucleotide sequence: TGTGCCAGCAGCTTGGACAGGGGGACCGCTGAAGCTTTCTTT. This codes for CASSLDRGTAEAFF. Based on the CDR3 plus reference TRBV7-9 and TRBJ1-1, the full variable domain is DTGVSQNPRHKITKRGQNVTFRCDPISEHNRLYWYRQTLGQGPEFLTYFQNEAQLEKSRLLSDRFSAERPKGSFSTLEIQRTEQGDSAMYLCASSLDRGTAEAFFGQGTRLTVV.

Details on this clonotype: The junction does not match germline at one end; this may be a read error. The chain recombines TRBV18 with TRBJ1-1; D not resolved. The CDR3 runs 12 residues. Per the germline V gene, CDR1 is KGHSH and CDR2 is LQKENI. The DNA of the CDR3 is TGTGCCAGCTCCCTAGGGAACGCTGAAGCTTTCTTT. Translation gives CASSLGNAEAFF.

This clonotype was counted only a few times. The chain is built from TRBV7-9 and TRBJ2-7; D remains unclear. The germline gives CDR1 SEHNR, CDR2 FQNEAQ (reference sequence). There are 15 residues in the CDR3. V was shortened by 5 bases and J by 0 bases, with 14 bases between the two germline ends. CDR3 loop: CASSPPDRSSYEQYF. CDR3 DNA: TGTGCCAGCAGCCCTCCCGACCGCAGCTCCTACGAGCAGTACTTC.

V and J are TRBV7-9 and TRBJ1-4; D gene uncertain. The length of the CDR3 is 15 residues. V shed 1 base and J shed 4 bases, with 10 bases lying between them. Germline lookup yields CDR1 SEHNR and CDR2 FQNEAQ (reference sequence). The CDR3 spells CASSLVAGGNEKLFF. In nucleotides, the CDR3 is TGTGCCAGCAGCTTAGTGGCCGGAGGTAATGAAAAACTGTTTTTT.

This clonotype was seen only a few times. The gene calls are TRBV6-1 and TRBJ1-2; TRBD1 matches 7 bases. V trimming: 6 bases; J trimming: 4 bases; junction bases outside the gene matches: 5. Germline CDR1 reads MNHNS; CDR2 reads SASEGT. The CDR3 covers 13 residues. The CDR3 DNA reads TGTGCCAGCAGGATAGGGGGCTCCTATGGCTACACCTTC. Translation: CASRIGGSYGYTF.

The J gene is TRBJ1-2, the V gene TRBV7-2; D gene unclear. CDR3 length: 14 amino acids. In germline, CDR1 is SGHTA, CDR2 FQGNSA. The V end was cut by 3 bases, the J end by 5 bases, with 13 bases between. CDR3 in amino acids: CASSFIGPQYGYTF. CDR3 DNA sequence: TGTGCCAGCAGCTTTATTGGCCCCCAATATGGCTACACCTTC.

The V gene is TRBV27, the J gene TRBJ2-7; D is undetermined. The V and J ends lost 2 bases and 3 bases respectively, with 8 bases between them. Germline values: CDR1 MNHEY, CDR2 SMNVEV (reference sequence). The CDR3 extends over 13 amino acids. The CDR3 here is CASSLRAHYEQYF. CDR3 nucleotides: TGTGCCAGCAGTTTAAGGGCTCACTACGAGCAGTACTTC.

This clonotype was observed a few times. The J gene is TRBJ2-7, the V gene TRBV20-1, with D uncertain. The V gene's germline CDR1 is DFQATT and CDR2 SNEGSKA (reference sequence). Deletions cut 4 bases from V and 2 bases from J, with 15 bases between. The CDR3 extends over 14 amino acids. CDR3 sequence (DNA): TGCAGTGCTATCAACCGGGCCAACACCTACGAGCAGTACTTC. It encodes CSAINRANTYEQYF.